This T cell receptor beta chain was sequenced during a study of identical twins listed by TCRdb under 2016. As for the study more broadly: To test whether fetal clonotypes persist, the study used deep sequencing on TCR alpha and beta repertoires from monozygotic twins, unrelated adults of various ages, and cord blood. To rule out contamination, the twin experiments were replicated at different times with different library preparation protocols.

What the study reported, not specific to this receptor: Fewer insertions were carried by abundant cord blood beta clonotypes, a similar but weaker trend appeared in young adult naive repertoires, and no such trend appeared in memory repertoires. Out-of-frame TCR alpha sharing in monozygotic twins was systematically underestimated by recombination models, whereas sharing between unrelated individuals was in agreement with the recombination models. The excess sharing between twins in beta out-of-frame sequences was weaker because fewer shared sequences reduced the signal-to-noise ratio. Compared with coincidental sharing between unrelated individuals, an excess of low generation-probability sequences was observed among out-of-frame TCR alpha sequences shared between twins. Because the same donors could not be followed over many years, conclusions were based on cross-sectional statistical analysis. Zero-insertion analyses could be partly confounded by invariant T cells such as MAIT and iNKT, although diverse VJ usage argued against such confounding for most clonotypes.

Library prep was done by 5' RACE. The listed sequencing device is Illumina HiSeq 2000. Template switching added a universal primer binding site, and the final cDNA carried a unique molecular identifier that allowed TCR cDNA molecules to be counted accurately. First-strand cDNA for TCR alpha and beta chains was synthesized from specific primers in the conserved constant-segment region. Each cDNA library was double barcoded, with a SMART-Mk sample barcode plus Illumina barcodes, to control for contamination. TruSeq adapter sequences and Illumina sample barcodes were added in two successive PCR steps. The Illumina HiSeq platform was used with custom primers to sequence TCR alpha and beta cDNA libraries. Under the source paper's analysis protocol: MiGEC processed the raw reads to extract unique molecular identifiers, while MiXCR was used to determine the CDR3 positions. Recombination models were inferred per individual with the repgenHMM and IGoR tools using an EM algorithm. Shared clonotypes were analyzed with the tcR package in R, and sharing was normalized by the product of cloneset sizes. To study raw recombination without the effects of thymic and clonal selection, out-of-frame nonproductive sequences were analyzed. The raw public data were reprocessed by TCRdb itself: fastp quality trimming at Q25, MiXCR clonotype calling, in-frame beta chains only. Identical CDR3 proteins give one entry, which carries the most common genes and DNA. For this entry, the V and J calls and clone size follow TCRdb and not the study's own pipeline. The sample data list approximately 1.8 million distinct CDR3 sequences, and around 29% of these were observed just once. 0.25% to 0.3% of the sample is taken by the ten largest.

Notes on this clonotype: Its antigen is currently not known. One base away lies a much larger clone, so this may be a sequencing read error.

The CDR3 starts with the cysteine, ends with the phenylalanine, and has 15 residues. The read is trimmed to its CDR3 DNA, 45 bases read in frame from base 1. The germline V gene supplies CDR1 ENHRY and CDR2 SYGVKD. V loses 6 bases, J loses 10 bases, and the germline ends lie 22 bases apart. Every donor was a healthy Caucasian. Material for sequencing was cord blood. The TCR comes from a newborn girl in good health. The rearrangement combines TRBV10-3 with TRBJ2-1; D gene: possibly TRBD2, on 6 matching bases. The base sequence is TGTGCCATCAGGGGGCGTGGGGCATTGGACTACGAGCAGTTCTTC. It translates as CAIRGRGALDYEQFF.